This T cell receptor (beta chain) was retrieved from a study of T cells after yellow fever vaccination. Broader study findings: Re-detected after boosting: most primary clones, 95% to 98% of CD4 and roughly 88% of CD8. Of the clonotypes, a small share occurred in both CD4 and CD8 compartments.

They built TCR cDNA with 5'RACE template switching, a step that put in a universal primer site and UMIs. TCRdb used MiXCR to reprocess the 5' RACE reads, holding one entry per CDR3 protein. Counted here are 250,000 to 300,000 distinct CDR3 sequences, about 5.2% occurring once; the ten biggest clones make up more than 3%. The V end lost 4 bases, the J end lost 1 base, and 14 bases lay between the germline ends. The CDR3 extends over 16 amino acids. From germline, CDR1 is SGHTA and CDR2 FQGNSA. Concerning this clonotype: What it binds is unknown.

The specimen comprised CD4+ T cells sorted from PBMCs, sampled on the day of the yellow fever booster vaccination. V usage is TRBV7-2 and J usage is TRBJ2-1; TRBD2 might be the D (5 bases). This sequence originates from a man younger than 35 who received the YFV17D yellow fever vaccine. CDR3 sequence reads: CASSSRFSGSYNEQFF. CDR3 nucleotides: TGTGCCAGCAGCTCACGTTTTTCGGGATCCTACAATGAGCAGTTCTTC.